These 20 T cell receptor beta chains originate from one sample sequenced in a study of preoperative IRX-2 immunotherapy in early breast cancer. This table comes from immunoSEQ multiplex PCR, and its TCRdb copy is limited to in-frame clones, with some not included. The sample records tens of thousands of clones, about 81% being singletons. The treatment is: preoperative locoregional IRX-2 cytokine immunotherapy. Sample: lymph node tissue, taken after IRX-2 immunotherapy. The receptor source for this set is a human donor with breast cancer.

V is TRBV11-3 and J is TRBJ1-2; 9 positions match TRBD1. Germline lookup yields CDR1 SGHNT and CDR2 YENEEA. The CDR3 loop spans 14 amino acids. V was clipped by 4 bases and J by 4 bases; unmatched bases: 4. The CDR3 spells CASSWGQGSYGYTF. CDR3 DNA: TGTGCCAGCAGCTGGGGACAGGGTAGCTATGGCTACACCTTC.

This clone was detected once. The CDR3 loop is CASSLTTSGGGELFF. The CDR3 DNA reads TGTGCCAGCAGCTTAACGACCAGCGGGGGCGGGGAGCTGTTTTTT. The V call is TRBV11-3, the J call TRBJ2-2, with 8 bases that match TRBD2. The CDR3 contains 15 residues. V lost 2 bases, J lost 7 bases, and 6 bases stayed unmatched. CDR1 and CDR2 from the germline V gene are SGHNT and YENEEA.

The chain joins TRBV28 to TRBJ1-1; D perhaps matches TRBD1 (6 bases). This CDR3 is built from 16 residues. Germline-derived CDR1 and CDR2 are MDHEN and SYDVKM. The ends were cut back, 0 bases at V and 0 bases at J, with 11 bases in the middle. The CDR3 coding sequence is TGTGCCAGCAGTTTATGGAGGGGGTTCCTGAACACTGAAGCTTTCTTT. This translates into CASSLWRGFLNTEAFF. The entire variable domain, with the rest obtained from reference TRBV28 and TRBJ1-1, is as follows: DVKVTQSSRYLVKRTGEKVFLECVQDMDHENMFWYRQDPGLGLRLIYFSYDVKMKEKGDIPEGYSVSREKKERFSLILESASTNQTSMYLCASSLWRGFLNTEAFFGQGTRLTVV.

This clone is a singleton in its sample. This rearrangement joins TRBV28 to TRBJ1-2, with 7 nucleotides matching TRBD1. The CDR3 is made up of 14 amino acids. Per germline, CDR1 MDHEN and CDR2 SYDVKM. The J segment lost 4 bases and the V segment lost 8 bases, leaving 10 bases of the junction unmatched. The CDR3 region has the DNA TGTGCCAGCCGCAACAGGGGAACGGGCTATGGCTACACCTTC. Protein: CASRNRGTGYGYTF.

The sample holds a few counts of this clone. This sequence joins TRBV15 and TRBJ1-4; TRBD1 aligns across 8 bases. This CDR3 is 15 amino acids long. The V gene's germline CDR1 is LNHNV and CDR2 YYDKDF (reference sequence). The ends lost 5 bases at V and 8 bases at J; junction bases unmatched: 10. The CDR3 sequence is CATSPDGGDREKLFF. For the CDR3, the DNA is TGTGCCACCAGCCCAGATGGGGGGGACAGGGAAAAACTGTTTTTT.

The rearrangement links TRBV5-1 to TRBJ1-2; D remains ambiguous. The CDR3 length is 15 residues. Germline-derived CDR1 and CDR2 are SGHRS and YFSETQ. V lost 0 bases to trimming and J lost 8 bases, with 17 bases between them. DNA of the CDR3: TGCGCCAGCAGCTTGGCCAACGAGGCGAGGCAAGGCTACACCTTC. Translating gives CASSLANEARQGYTF.

This rearrangement joins TRBV7-5 to TRBJ2-1. TRBV7-5 is a recognized pseudogene. CDR3 size: 17 residues. This CDR3 reads CASSLALDSRGHNEQFF. The CDR3 region has the DNA TGTGCCAGCAGCTTGGCCTTGGACAGTCGGGGGCACAATGAGCAGTTCTTC.

The chain uses TRBV14 and TRBJ1-2; the D is unclear. CDR3 size: 12 residues. Trimming left V 1 base short and J 4 bases short, with 4 bases between. The germline CDR1 and CDR2 sequences are SGHDN and FVKESK. DNA of the CDR3: TGTGCCAGCAGCCAAGGACCCTATGGCTACACCTTC. It specifies CASSQGPYGYTF.

This chain connects TRBV14 to TRBJ2-1, with 8 bases aligning to TRBD2. Germline V lookup: CDR1 SGHDN, CDR2 FVKESK. The CDR3 runs 14 residues. Trimming cost V 1 base and J 9 bases; bases outside gene matches: 5. The CDR3 nucleotides are TGTGCCAGCAGCCAAGGACTAGCGCGGGGTGAGCAGTTCTTC. Its translation is CASSQGLARGEQFF.

DNA for the CDR3: TGTGCCAGTAGCGGACAGGGGTGGGAAAAACTGTTTTTT. Its protein product is CASSGQGWEKLFF. The V call is TRBV19, the J call TRBJ1-4; 9 bases are shared with TRBD1. There are 13 residues in the CDR3. The germline V gene encodes CDR1 LNHDA and CDR2 SQIVND (reference sequence). V lost 6 bases, J lost 8 bases, and 4 bases stayed unmatched.

The gene calls are TRBV29-1 and TRBJ1-1; D gene uncertain. CDR3 size: 16 residues. V lost 6 bases and J lost 6, with 26 bases in between. Looked up from germline, CDR1 is SQVTM and CDR2 is ANQGSEA. CDR3 residues: CSVTSRNQNFRPEAFF. CDR3 nucleotides: TGCAGCGTCACGAGCCGTAACCAGAACTTCAGGCCTGAAGCTTTCTTT.

The chain recombines TRBV6-8 with TRBJ1-6, with D perhaps matching TRBD1 (6 bases). The V and J ends lost 11 bases and 8 bases respectively, with 16 bases between them. The CDR3 spans 13 residues. CDR1 is MNHGY, CDR2 SAAAGT, per germline. The CDR3 loop reads CASRGGLDSPLHF. As DNA, the CDR3 is TGTGCCTCAAGGGGGGGGCTTGATTCACCCCTCCACTTT.

This chain links TRBV12-5 with TRBJ2-1, with D unclear. There are 15 residues in the CDR3. Germline V gene data show CDR1 as LGHNT and CDR2 as FRNRAP. CDR3 region: CASHDQVIRFDEQFF. The CDR3 nucleotides are TGTGCCAGTCACGATCAGGTAATAAGGTTCGATGAGCAGTTCTTC.

This clone was detected only a few times. The chain has TRBV15 and TRBJ2-7, with TRBD1 identical over 9 bases. The germline CDR1 and CDR2 sequences are LNHNV and YYDKDF (reference sequence). Unmatched junction bases numbered 16, after V lost 5 bases and J lost 5 bases. The CDR3 totals 17 residues. DNA for the CDR3: TGTGCCACCAGCGTACAACCCGGGACAGGGTTCGACAACGAGCAGTACTTC. Amino acids: CATSVQPGTGFDNEQYF.

The sample holds one count of this clone. The V and J genes are TRBV30 and TRBJ1-2; no clear D. The germline V gene encodes CDR1 GTSNPN and CDR2 SVGIG (reference sequence). The CDR3 is 11 amino acids. V was trimmed by 5 bases and J by 7 bases, leaving 11 bases between them. The DNA of the CDR3 is TGTGCCTGGGGGGAGAATTTTGGCTACACCTTC. It encodes CAWGENFGYTF. Full variable domain (outside the CDR3, taken from reference TRBV30 and TRBJ1-2): SQTIHQWPATLVQPVGSPLSLECTVEGTSNPNLYWYRQAAGRGLQLLFYSVGIGQISSEVPQNLSASRPQDRQFILSSKKLLLSDSGFYLCAWGENFGYTFGSGTRLTVV.

This clone was seen just once. The chain couples TRBV6-8 to TRBJ2-3, with 8 nucleotides matching TRBD2. V shed 8 bases and J 4 bases; nucleotides not matched to a gene: 5. In germline, CDR1 is MNHGY, CDR2 SAAAGT. The CDR3 runs 13 residues. CDR3 nucleotide sequence: TGTGCCAGCTCGGGAGGGGGGGCAGATACGCAGTATTTT. The encoded protein is CASSGGGADTQYF.

The sample holds one count of this clone. This CDR3 is CASSLEGRGGRNEQFF. DNA of the CDR3: TGCGCCAGCAGCTTGGAAGGGCGGGGGGGCCGTAATGAGCAGTTCTTC. The rearrangement uses TRBV5-1 and TRBJ2-1, with 9 bases aligning to TRBD2. The germline CDR1 and CDR2 sequences are SGHRS and YFSETQ. Trimming cost V 0 bases and J 7 bases; bases outside gene matches: 8. The CDR3 consists of 16 residues.

This clone has more than one count but fewer than ten. The chain links TRBV6-8 to TRBJ2-2; a possible D gene is TRBD2 (5 bases). V shed 5 bases and J shed 10 bases, with 26 bases lying between them. The CDR3 length is 17 residues. Germline V gene lookup returns CDR1 MNHGY and CDR2 SAAAGT. In DNA, the CDR3 is TGTGCCAGCAGTGTAGTATTGGGGAGTCTAGAGAAAGCGGAGCTGTTTTTT. This encodes CASSVVLGSLEKAELFF.

The rearrangement joins TRBV30 to TRBJ1-1, with D perhaps matching TRBD1 (5 bases). The CDR3 contains 12 residues. The germline V and J ends were trimmed by 0 bases and 6 bases, with 8 bases remaining between them. CDR1 and CDR2 (germline): GTSNPN, SVGIG (reference sequence). CDR3 residues: CAWSVQGAEAFF. The CDR3 coding sequence is TGTGCCTGGAGTGTACAAGGGGCTGAAGCTTTCTTT.

This clone was seen just once. J is TRBJ1-2 and V is TRBV6-8; D ambiguous. Germline V gene lookup returns CDR1 MNHGY and CDR2 SAAAGT. This CDR3 contains 15 residues. V shed 5 bases and J shed 0 bases, with 13 bases lying between them. CDR3 sequence (DNA): TGTGCCAGCAGTCATACGATGGACCCTAACTATGGCTACACCTTC. Its protein is CASSHTMDPNYGYTF.